This section outlines one T cell receptor beta chain sequence together with its context. Antigen unknown. The CDR3 has 13 amino acids. V lost 5 bases to trimming and J lost 3 bases, with 10 bases between them. Germline V gives CDR1 SEHNR, CDR2 FQNEAQ (reference sequence). In the PCR, 60 Vbeta and 13 Jbeta primers were used. Sequencing used immunoSEQ multiplex PCR; TCRdb keeps in-frame clones, though not all of them. The data show under 200,000 clones, around three quarters seen once. These data come from a study of cytomegalovirus exposure and HLA in healthy donors. Broader study findings: There were some public TCRs occurring in many donors, but most TCR sequences were rare. An analysis was carried out at a later point. It showed that HLA-associated TCR beta chains were more clonally expanded than equally common non-associated chains.

Source material: PBMCs. V usage is TRBV7-9 and J usage is TRBJ1-2; D gene unclear. The TCR was taken from a man aged 45-65 years in good health and CMV-seropositive. The CDR3 spells CASSIDGYYGYTF. CDR3 DNA: TGTGCCAGCAGCATCGACGGGTACTATGGCTACACCTTC.